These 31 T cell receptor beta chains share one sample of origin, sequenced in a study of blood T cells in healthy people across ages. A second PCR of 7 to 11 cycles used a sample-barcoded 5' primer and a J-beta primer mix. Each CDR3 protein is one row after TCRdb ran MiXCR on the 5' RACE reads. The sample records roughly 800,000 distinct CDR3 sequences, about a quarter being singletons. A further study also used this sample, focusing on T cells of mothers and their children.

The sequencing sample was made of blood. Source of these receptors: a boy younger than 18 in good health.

In DNA, the CDR3 is TGCAGTGCTAGAGTCCGGGACAGGGGCGAGGAGCAGTACTTC. This encodes CSARVRDRGEEQYF. J is TRBJ2-7 and V is TRBV20-1, with 10 bases fitting TRBD1. The length of the CDR3 is 14 residues. The germline CDR1 and CDR2 sequences are DFQATT and SNEGSKA (reference sequence). J gave up 7 bases and V 1 base, and 7 bases lay outside the gene matches.

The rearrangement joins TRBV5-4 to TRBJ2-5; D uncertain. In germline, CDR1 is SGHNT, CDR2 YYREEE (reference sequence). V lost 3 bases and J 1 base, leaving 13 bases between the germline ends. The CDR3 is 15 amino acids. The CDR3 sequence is CASSSRTWAQETQYF. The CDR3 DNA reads TGTGCCAGCAGCTCCCGGACCTGGGCCCAAGAGACCCAGTACTTC.

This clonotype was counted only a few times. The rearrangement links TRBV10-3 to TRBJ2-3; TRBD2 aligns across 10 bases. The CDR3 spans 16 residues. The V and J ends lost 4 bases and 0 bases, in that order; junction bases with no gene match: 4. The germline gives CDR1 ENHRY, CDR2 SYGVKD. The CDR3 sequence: CAISGTSGTSTDTQYF. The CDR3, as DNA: TGTGCCATCAGTGGGACTAGCGGTACTAGCACAGATACGCAGTATTTT.

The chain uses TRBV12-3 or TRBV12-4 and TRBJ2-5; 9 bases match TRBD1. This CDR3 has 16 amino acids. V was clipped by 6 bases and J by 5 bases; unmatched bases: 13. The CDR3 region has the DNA TGTGCCAGCAGCCCTAACCAACAGGGGGCTGCGGAGACCCAGTACTTC. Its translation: CASSPNQQGAAETQYF.

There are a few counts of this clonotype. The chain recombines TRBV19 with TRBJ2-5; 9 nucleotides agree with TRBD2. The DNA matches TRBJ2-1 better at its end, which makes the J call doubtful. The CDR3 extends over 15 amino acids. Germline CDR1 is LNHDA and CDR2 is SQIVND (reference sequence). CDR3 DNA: TGTGCCAGTAGTATAGCCAGCGGGGGGTTCAATGAGCAGTTCTTC. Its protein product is CASSIASGGFNEQFF.

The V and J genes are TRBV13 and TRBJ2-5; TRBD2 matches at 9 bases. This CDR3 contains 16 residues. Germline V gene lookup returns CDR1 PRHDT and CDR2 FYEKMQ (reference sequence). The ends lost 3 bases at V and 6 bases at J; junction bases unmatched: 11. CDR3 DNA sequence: TGTGCCAGCAGCTTCCAGCGGGGGGCCGGGATGAAGACCCAGTACTTC. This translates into CASSFQRGAGMKTQYF.

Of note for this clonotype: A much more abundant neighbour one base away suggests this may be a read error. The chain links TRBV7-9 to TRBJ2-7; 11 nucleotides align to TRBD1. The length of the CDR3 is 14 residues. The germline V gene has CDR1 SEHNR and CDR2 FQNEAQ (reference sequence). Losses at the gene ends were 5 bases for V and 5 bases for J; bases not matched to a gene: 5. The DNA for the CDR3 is TGTGCCAGCAGCGTAGGACAGGGGGCCGACGAGCAGTACTTC. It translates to CASSVGQGADEQYF.

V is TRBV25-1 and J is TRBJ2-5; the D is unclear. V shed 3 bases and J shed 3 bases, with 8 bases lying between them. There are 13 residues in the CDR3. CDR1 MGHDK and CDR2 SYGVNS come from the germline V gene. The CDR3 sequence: CASSEFGEETQYF. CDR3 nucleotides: TGTGCCAGCAGTGAGTTTGGGGAAGAGACCCAGTACTTC.

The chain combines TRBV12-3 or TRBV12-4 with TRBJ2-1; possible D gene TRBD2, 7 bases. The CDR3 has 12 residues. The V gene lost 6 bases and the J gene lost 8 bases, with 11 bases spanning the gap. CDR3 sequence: CASRRGAHEQFF. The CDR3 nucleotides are TGTGCCAGCAGACGGGGGGCACATGAGCAGTTCTTC.

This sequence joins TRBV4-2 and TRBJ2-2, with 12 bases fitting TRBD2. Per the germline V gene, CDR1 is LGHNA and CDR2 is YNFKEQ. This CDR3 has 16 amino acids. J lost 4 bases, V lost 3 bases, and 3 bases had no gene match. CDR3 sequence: CASSQGGLAGTGELFF. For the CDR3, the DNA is TGTGCCAGCAGCCAGGGGGGACTAGCGGGCACCGGGGAGCTGTTTTTT.

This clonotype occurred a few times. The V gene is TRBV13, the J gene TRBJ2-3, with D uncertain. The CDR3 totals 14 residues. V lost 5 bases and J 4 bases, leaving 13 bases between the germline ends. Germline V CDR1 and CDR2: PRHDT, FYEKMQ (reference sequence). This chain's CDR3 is CASSPPTGADTQYF. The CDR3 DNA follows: TGTGCCAGCAGCCCCCCCACTGGCGCAGATACGCAGTATTTT.

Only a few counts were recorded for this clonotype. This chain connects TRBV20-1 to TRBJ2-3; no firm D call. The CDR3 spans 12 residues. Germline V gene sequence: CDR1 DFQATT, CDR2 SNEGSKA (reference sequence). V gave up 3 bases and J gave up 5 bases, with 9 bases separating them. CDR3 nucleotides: TGCAGTGCTAGGACTCCGGGAGATACGCAGTATTTT. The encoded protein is CSARTPGDTQYF.

The CDR3 bases are TGTGCCAGCAGCTTTCGACTAGCGGGGGACGGGACCCAGTACTTC. It is translated as CASSFRLAGDGTQYF. V is TRBV7-2 and J is TRBJ2-5, with TRBD2 matching over 12 bases. The V gene's germline CDR1 is SGHTA and CDR2 FQGNSA. The CDR3 contains 15 residues. The V gene end was trimmed by 3 bases and the J gene end by 7 bases; junction bases not matched to a gene: 6.

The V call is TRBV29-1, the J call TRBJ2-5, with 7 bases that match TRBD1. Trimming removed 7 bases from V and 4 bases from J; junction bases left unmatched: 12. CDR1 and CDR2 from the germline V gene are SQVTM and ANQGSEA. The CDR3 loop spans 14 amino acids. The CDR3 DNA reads TGCAGCGCACCTACAGGGGTCGGCCGAGAGACCCAGTACTTC. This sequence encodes CSAPTGVGRETQYF.

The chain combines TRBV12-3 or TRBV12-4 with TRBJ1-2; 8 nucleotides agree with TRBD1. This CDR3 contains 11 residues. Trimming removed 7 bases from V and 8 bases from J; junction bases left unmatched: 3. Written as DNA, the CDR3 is TGTGCCAGCACCGACAGGGGCGGCTACACCTTC. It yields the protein CASTDRGGYTF.

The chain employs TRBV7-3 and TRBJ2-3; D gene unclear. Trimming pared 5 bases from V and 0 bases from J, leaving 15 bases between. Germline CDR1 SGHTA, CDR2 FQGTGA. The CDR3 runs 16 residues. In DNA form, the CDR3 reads TGTGCCAGCAGCCCTTTTGCGTTCTCTAGCACAGATACGCAGTATTTT. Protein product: CASSPFAFSSTDTQYF. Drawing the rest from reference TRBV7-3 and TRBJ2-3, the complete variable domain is GAGVSQTPSNKVTEKGKYVELRCDPISGHTALYWYRQSLGQGPEFLIYFQGTGAADDSGLPNDRFFAVRPEGSVSTLKIQRTERGDSAVYLCASSPFAFSSTDTQYFGPGTRLTVL.

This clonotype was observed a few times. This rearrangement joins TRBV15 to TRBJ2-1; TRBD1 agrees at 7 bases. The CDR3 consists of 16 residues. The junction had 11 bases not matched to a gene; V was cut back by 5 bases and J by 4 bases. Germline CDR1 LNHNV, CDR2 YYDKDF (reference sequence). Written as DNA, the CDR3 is TGTGCCACCAGCGCTCCGGGGACAGACGCATACAATGAGCAGTTCTTC. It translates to CATSAPGTDAYNEQFF.

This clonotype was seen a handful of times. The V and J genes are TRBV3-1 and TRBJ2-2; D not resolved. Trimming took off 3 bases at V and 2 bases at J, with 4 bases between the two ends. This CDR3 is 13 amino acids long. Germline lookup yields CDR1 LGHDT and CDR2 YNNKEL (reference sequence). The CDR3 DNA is TGTGCCAGCAGCCAGAAAAACACCGGGGAGCTGTTTTTT. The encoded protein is CASSQKNTGELFF.

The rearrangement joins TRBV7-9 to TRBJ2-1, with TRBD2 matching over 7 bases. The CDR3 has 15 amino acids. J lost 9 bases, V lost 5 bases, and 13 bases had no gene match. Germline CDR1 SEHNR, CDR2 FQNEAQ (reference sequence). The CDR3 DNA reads TGTGCCAGCAGCCTGGACGGGGTGACTAGCAGTGAGCAGTTCTTC. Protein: CASSLDGVTSSEQFF. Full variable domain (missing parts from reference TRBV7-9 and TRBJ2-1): DTGVSQNPRHKITKRGQNVTFRCDPISEHNRLYWYRQTLGQGPEFLTYFQNEAQLEKSRLLSDRFSAERPKGSFSTLEIQRTEQGDSAMYLCASSLDGVTSSEQFFGPGTRLTVL.

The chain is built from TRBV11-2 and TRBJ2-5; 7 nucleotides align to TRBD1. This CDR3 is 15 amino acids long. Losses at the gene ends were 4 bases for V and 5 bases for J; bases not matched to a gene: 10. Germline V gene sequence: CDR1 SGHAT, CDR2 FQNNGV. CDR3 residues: CASSSWAGGEETQYF. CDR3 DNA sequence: TGTGCCAGCAGCTCGTGGGCAGGGGGTGAGGAGACCCAGTACTTC.

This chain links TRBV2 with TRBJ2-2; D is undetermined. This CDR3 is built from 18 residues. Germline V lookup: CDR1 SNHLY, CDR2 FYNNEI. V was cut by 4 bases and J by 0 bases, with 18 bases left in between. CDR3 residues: CASSVPTEASTNTGELFF. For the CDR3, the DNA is TGTGCCAGCAGTGTCCCGACCGAAGCCTCCACGAACACCGGGGAGCTGTTTTTT.

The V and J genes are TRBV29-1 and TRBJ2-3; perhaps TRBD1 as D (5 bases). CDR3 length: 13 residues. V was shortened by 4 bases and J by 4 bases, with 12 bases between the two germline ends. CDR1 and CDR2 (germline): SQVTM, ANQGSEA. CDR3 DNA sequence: TGCAGCGTTGGTGCGTCAGGGCCAGATACGCAGTATTTT. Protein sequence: CSVGASGPDTQYF.

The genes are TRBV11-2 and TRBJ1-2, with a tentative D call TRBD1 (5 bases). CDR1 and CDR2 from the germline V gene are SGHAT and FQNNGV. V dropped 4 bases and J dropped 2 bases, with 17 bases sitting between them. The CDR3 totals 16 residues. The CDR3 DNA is TGTGCCAGCAGCTCACTGCGGCAGGGACGAAACTATGGCTACACCTTC. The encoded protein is CASSSLRQGRNYGYTF. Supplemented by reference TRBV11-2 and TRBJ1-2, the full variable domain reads EAGVAQSPRYKIIEKRQSVAFWCNPISGHATLYWYQQILGQGPKLLIQFQNNGVVDDSQLPKDRFSAERLKGVDSTLKIQPAKLEDSAVYLCASSSLRQGRNYGYTFGSGTRLTVV.

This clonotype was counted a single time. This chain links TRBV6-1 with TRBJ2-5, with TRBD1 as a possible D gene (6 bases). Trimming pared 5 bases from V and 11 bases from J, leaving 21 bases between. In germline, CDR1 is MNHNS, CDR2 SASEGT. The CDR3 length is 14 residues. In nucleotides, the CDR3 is TGTGCCAGCAGTCATGACAGGTTCCCTAGGGAGCAGTACTTC. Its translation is CASSHDRFPREQYF.

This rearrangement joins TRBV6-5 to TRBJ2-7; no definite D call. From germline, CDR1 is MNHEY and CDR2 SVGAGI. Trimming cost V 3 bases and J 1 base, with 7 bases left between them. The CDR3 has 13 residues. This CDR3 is CASSYQQSYEQYF. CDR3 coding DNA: TGTGCCAGCAGTTATCAACAGTCCTACGAGCAGTACTTC.

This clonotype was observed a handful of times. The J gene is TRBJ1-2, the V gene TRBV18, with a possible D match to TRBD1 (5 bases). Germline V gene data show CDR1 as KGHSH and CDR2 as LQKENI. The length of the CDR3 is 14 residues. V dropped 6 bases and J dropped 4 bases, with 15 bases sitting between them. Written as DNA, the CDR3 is TGTGCCAGCTCGCCCGGGACGGTACTCTATGGCTACACCTTC. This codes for CASSPGTVLYGYTF.

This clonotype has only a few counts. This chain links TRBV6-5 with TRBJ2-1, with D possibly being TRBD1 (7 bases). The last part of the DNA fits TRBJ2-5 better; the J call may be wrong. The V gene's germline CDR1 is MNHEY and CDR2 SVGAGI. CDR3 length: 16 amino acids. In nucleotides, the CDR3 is TGTGCCAGCAGTTACTCGCAGGGGGGCAGGAGGGAGACCCAGTACTTC. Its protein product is CASSYSQGGRRETQYF.

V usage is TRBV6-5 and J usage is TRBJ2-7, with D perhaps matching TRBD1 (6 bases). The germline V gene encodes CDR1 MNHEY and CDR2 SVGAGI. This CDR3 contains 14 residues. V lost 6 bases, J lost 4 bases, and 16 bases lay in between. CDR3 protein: CASRTGHRPYEQYF. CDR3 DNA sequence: TGTGCCAGCAGGACGGGACACCGCCCTTACGAGCAGTACTTC.

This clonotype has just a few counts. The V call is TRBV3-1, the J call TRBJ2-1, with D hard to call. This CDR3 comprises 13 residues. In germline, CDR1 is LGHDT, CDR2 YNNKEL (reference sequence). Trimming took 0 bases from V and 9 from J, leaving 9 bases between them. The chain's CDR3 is CASSQDQVGEQFF. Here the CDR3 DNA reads TGTGCCAGCAGCCAAGATCAAGTCGGTGAGCAGTTCTTC.

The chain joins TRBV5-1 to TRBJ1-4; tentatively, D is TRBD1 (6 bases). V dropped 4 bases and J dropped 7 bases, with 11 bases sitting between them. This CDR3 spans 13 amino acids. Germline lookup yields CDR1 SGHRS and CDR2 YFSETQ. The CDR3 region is CASSPDSPEKLFF. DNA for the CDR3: TGCGCCAGCAGCCCGGACAGCCCTGAAAAACTGTTTTTT.

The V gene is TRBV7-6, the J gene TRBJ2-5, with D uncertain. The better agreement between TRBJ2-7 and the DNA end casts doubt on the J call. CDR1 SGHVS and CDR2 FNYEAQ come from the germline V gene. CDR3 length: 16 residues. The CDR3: CASSLAPQKSSYEQYF. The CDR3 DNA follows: TGTGCCAGCAGCTTAGCGCCCCAGAAGAGCTCCTACGAGCAGTACTTC.